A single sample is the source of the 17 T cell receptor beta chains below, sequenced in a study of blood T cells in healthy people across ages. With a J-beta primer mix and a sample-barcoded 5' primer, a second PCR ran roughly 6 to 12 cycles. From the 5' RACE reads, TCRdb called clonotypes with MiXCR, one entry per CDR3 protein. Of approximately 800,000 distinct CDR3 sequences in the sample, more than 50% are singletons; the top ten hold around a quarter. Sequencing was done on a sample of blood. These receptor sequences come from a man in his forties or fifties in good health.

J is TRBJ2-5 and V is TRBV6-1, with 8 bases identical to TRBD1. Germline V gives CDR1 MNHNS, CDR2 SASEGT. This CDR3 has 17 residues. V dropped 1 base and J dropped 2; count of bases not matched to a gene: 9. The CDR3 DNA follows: TGTGCCAGCAGTGAAGTTCGTCGGGACAGGAAGCAAGAGACCCAGTACTTC. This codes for CASSEVRRDRKQETQYF.

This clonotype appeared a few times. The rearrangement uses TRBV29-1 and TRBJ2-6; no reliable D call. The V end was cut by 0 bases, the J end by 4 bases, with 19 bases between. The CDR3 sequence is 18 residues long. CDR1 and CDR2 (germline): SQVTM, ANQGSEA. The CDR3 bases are TGCAGCGTTGAAGAACGAGTGTTGGGTTCCTTGGGGGCCAACGTCCTGACTTTC. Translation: CSVEERVLGSLGANVLTF.

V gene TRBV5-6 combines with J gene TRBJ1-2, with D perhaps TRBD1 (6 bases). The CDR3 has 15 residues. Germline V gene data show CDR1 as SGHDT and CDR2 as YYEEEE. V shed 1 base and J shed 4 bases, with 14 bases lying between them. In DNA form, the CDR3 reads TGTGCCAGCAGCTTGAGTTCCAGGGGAGGCTATGGCTACACCTTC. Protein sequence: CASSLSSRGGYGYTF.

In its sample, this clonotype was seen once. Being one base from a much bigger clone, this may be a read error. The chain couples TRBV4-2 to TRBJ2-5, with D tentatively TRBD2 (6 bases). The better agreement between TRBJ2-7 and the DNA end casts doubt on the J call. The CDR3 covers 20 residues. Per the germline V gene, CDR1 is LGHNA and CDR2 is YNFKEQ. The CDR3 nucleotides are TGTGCCAGCAGCCAAGATCGGTCCACTGGACTAACGGTGCGCGGGCTCGAGCAGTACTTC. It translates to CASSQDRSTGLTVRGLEQYF.

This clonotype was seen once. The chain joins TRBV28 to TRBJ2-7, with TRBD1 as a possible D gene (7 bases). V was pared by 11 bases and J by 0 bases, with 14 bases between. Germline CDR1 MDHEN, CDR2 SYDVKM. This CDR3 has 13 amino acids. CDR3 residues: CAVRDSRSYEQYF. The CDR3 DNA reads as TGTGCCGTGCGGGACAGCCGCTCCTACGAGCAGTACTTC.

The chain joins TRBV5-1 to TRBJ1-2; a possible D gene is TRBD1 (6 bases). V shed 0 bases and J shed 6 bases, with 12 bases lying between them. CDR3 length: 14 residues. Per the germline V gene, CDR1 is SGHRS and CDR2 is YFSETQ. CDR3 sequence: CASSLATGSNGYTF. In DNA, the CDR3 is TGCGCCAGCAGCTTGGCTACAGGGTCTAATGGCTACACCTTC. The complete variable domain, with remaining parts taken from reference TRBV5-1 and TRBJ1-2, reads KAGVTQTPRYLIKTRGQQVTLSCSPISGHRSVSWYQQTPGQGLQFLFEYFSETQRNKGNFPGRFSGRQFSNSRSEMNVSTLELGDSALYLCASSLATGSNGYTFGSGTRLTVV.

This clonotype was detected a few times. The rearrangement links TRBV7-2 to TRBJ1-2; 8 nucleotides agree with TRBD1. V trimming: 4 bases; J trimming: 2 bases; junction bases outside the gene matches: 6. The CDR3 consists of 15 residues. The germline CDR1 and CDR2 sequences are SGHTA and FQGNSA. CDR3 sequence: CASSSNRGDNYGYTF. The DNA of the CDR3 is TGTGCCAGCAGCTCTAACAGGGGGGACAACTATGGCTACACCTTC. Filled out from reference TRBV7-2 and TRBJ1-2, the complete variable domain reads GAGVSQSPSNKVTEKGKDVELRCDPISGHTALYWYRQSLGQGLEFLIYFQGNSAPDKSGLPSDRFSAERTGGSVSTLTIQRTQQEDSAVYLCASSSNRGDNYGYTFGSGTRLTVV.

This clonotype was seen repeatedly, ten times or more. Here the CDR3 reads CSASMRTSGHEQFF. The CDR3 DNA sequence: TGCAGTGCTAGTATGCGGACTAGCGGCCATGAGCAGTTCTTC. This chain uses TRBV20-1 with TRBJ2-1; 10 bases align to TRBD2. Trimming cost V 3 bases and J 8 bases; bases outside gene matches: 7. This CDR3 has 14 amino acids. Germline-derived CDR1 and CDR2 are DFQATT and SNEGSKA (reference sequence).

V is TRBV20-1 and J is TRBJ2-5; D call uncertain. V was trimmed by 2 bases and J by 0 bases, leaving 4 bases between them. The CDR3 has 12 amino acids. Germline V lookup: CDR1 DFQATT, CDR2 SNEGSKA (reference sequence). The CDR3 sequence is CSARTHQETQYF. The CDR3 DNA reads TGCAGTGCTAGAACTCACCAAGAGACCCAGTACTTC.

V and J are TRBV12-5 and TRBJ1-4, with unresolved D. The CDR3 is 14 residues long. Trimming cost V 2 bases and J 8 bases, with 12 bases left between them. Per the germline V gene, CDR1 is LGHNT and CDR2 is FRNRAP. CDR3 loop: CASGLSAGYEKLFF. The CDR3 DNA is TGTGCTAGTGGTTTGAGTGCAGGATACGAAAAACTGTTTTTT.

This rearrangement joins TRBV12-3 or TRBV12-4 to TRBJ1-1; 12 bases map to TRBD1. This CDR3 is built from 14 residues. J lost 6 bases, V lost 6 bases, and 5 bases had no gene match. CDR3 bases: TGTGCCAGCAGCGAGGGACAGGGGGCCGCTGAAGCTTTCTTT. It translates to CASSEGQGAAEAFF.

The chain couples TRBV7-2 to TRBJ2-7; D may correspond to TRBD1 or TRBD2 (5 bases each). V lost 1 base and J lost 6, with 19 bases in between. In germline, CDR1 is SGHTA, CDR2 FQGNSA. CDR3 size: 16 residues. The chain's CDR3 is CASSLGFGTAPSEQYF. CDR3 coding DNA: TGTGCCAGCAGCTTAGGGTTTGGGACCGCTCCCTCCGAGCAGTACTTC.

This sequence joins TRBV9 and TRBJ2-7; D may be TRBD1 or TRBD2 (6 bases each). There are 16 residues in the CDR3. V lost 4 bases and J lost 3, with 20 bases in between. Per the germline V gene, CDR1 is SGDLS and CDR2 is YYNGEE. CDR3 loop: CASSPAAGRGYYEQYF. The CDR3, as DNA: TGTGCCAGCAGCCCCGCAGCGGGCAGGGGCTACTACGAGCAGTACTTC.

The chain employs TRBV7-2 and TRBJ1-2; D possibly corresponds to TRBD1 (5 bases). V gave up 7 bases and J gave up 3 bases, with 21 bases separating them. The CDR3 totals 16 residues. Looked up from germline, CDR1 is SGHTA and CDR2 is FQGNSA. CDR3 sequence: CASTPNSREIHYGYTF. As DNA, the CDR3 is TGTGCCAGCACCCCCAATTCCAGGGAAATCCACTATGGCTACACCTTC.

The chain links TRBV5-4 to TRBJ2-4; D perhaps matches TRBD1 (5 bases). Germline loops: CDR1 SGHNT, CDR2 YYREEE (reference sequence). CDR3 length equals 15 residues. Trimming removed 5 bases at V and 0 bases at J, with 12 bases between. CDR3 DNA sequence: TGTGCCAGCAGGAATAACAGGTTAGCCAAAAACATTCAGTACTTC. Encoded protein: CASRNNRLAKNIQYF.

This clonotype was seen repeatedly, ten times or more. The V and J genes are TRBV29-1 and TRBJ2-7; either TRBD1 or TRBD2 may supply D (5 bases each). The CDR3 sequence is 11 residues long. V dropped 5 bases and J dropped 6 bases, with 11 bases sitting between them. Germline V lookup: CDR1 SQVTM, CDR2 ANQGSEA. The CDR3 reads CSVSSGGEQYF. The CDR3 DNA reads TGCAGCGTTAGCTCTGGGGGCGAGCAGTACTTC.

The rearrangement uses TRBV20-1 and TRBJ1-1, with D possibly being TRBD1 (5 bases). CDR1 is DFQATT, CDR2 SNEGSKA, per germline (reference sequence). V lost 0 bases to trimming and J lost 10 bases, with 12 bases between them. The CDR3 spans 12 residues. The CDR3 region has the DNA TGCAGTGCTAGAGAGGGGGTTGTCGGAGCTTTCTTT. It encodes CSAREGVVGAFF.